This T cell receptor (beta chain) emerged from a study of blood T cells in healthy people across ages. Study outcomes and limitations: Higher diversity and more naive CD4+ cells were features of long-lived donors, compared to aged donors.

As regards this clonotype: Its antigen remains unidentified.

This CDR3 spans 15 amino acids. Alongside a J-beta primer mix, a sample-barcoded 5' primer served in a second PCR lasting roughly 7 to 11 cycles. TCRdb re-called the 5' RACE reads with MiXCR, one entry per CDR3 protein. The sample contains about 2 million distinct CDR3 sequences, roughly 49% of which appear only once. There were healthy Caucasian individuals from Russia, aged 6 to 90, serving as donors. Every participating donor contributed roughly 10 milliliters of peripheral blood through a draw. Sequenced material: blood. The chain couples TRBV12-3 or TRBV12-4 to TRBJ2-7; 9 nucleotides line up with TRBD2. The end of the DNA is better explained by TRBJ2-5, so the J call may be wrong. This sequence was found in a woman in her thirties or forties in good health. The chain's CDR3 is CAIQRSGGNPLTQYF. In DNA form, the CDR3 reads TGTGCCATCCAGAGGAGCGGGGGGAACCCTTTGACCCAGTACTTC.